Below are 2 T cell receptor beta chains sequenced from a single sample in a study of PD-1 blockade in classical Hodgkin lymphoma (TCRdb year 2020). This specimen's time point label, interpreted: cycle 2 day 1 (C2D1) of nivolumab. All trial patients had relapsed after autologous stem cell transplantation, with cohorts A, B and C differing in prior brentuximab vedotin exposure. The method behind the library was the immunoSEQ multiplex PCR assay. TCRdb stores this immuneACCESS table with in-frame sequences only. Part of the clones is absent; in the studies checked, under half of the shortfall reflects unresolved V genes, and no reason is known for the rest. The sample table holds approximately 11,000 clones, of which roughly three quarters were seen once. Jointly, the top ten make up 30% to 35% of the sample. The sequenced sample was peripheral blood mononuclear cells (PBMCs), obtained before the second cycle of nivolumab. All receptors derive from a human donor with classical Hodgkin lymphoma.

This sequence joins TRBV7-8 and TRBJ1-5, with TRBD1 matching over 7 bases. This CDR3 is built from 15 residues. V lost 2 bases to trimming and J lost 1 base; unmatched junction nucleotides: 2. Germline lookup yields CDR1 SGHVS and CDR2 FQNEAQ. The CDR3 protein is CASSLRDSSNQPQHF. The CDR3 DNA reads as TGTGCCAGCAGCTTACGGGACAGCAGCAATCAGCCCCAGCATTTT.

The V gene is TRBV19, the J gene TRBJ2-7; TRBD1 is a possible D gene (5 bases). The V and J ends lost 7 bases and 3 bases respectively, with 19 bases between them. In germline, CDR1 is LNHDA, CDR2 SQIVND (reference sequence). CDR3 length equals 15 residues. Here the CDR3 reads CASKKVGQESYEQYF. The CDR3 DNA reads as TGTGCCAGTAAAAAAGTGGGGCAGGAGAGCTACGAGCAGTACTTC.